One sample yielded the 28 T cell receptor beta chains listed below, sequenced in a study of neurological immune-mediated disorders (dated by TCRdb to between 2017 and 2020). The library was built by means of 5' RACE. Sequencer: Illumina HiSeq 2500. TCRdb reprocessing: public reads trimmed at Q25 with fastp, clones called with MiXCR, in-frame beta chains kept. A single entry per CDR3 protein holds the most common genes and DNA from its merged rows. A total of tens of thousands of distinct CDR3 sequences appear in this sample, approximately 3.5% of them only once. The leading ten clones occupy under 3.5% of the sample. The sample taken for sequencing was PBMCs. The receptors here all came from a woman between 45 and 65 years old with multiple sclerosis.

This clonotype was recorded many times. This chain connects TRBV20-1 to TRBJ2-3; 7 nucleotides agree with TRBD1. Looked up from germline, CDR1 is DFQATT and CDR2 is SNEGSKA (reference sequence). After removal of 2 bases from V and 3 bases from J, the junction contained 11 bases not matched to a gene. The CDR3 has 16 residues. The CDR3 here is CSARPSGTELTDTQYF. The CDR3 bases are TGCAGTGCTAGACCTTCCGGGACAGAGCTAACAGATACGCAGTATTTT.

This clonotype was detected many times. The chain uses TRBV20-1 and TRBJ2-3; D may be TRBD1 (5 bases). Germline assignment: CDR1 DFQATT and CDR2 SNEGSKA (reference sequence). The CDR3 is 15 residues long. The V gene lost 3 bases and the J gene lost 1 base, with 14 bases spanning the gap. CDR3 nucleotide sequence: TGCAGTGCTAGGCGAAGGGGCGCAGGCACAGATACGCAGTATTTT. Translated: CSARRRGAGTDTQYF.

On this clonotype itself: At one end the junction does not follow the germline gene, possibly because of a read error. The chain has TRBV7-7 and TRBJ1-2; 9 bases are a match to TRBD1. Germline lookup yields CDR1 SSHAT and CDR2 FNYEAQ (reference sequence). This CDR3 has 14 residues. In DNA, the CDR3 is TGTGCTAGCAGTCCGACAGGGGGGCTGGATGGATACACCTTC. Its protein product is CASSPTGGLDGYTF. The variable domain in full, completed from reference TRBV7-7 and TRBJ1-2, reads GAGVSQSPRYKVTKRGQDVTLRCDPISSHATLYWYQQALGQGPEFLTYFNYEAQPDKSGLPSDRFSAERPEGSISTLTIQRTEQRDSAMYRCASSPTGGLDGYTFGSGTRLTVV.

This clonotype showed up many times. This sequence joins TRBV3-1 and TRBJ2-1, with D perhaps assigned TRBD1 or TRBD2 (5 bases each). CDR1 is LGHDT, CDR2 YNNKEL, per germline (reference sequence). Trimming left V 8 bases short and J 0 bases short, with 8 bases between. CDR3 length equals 13 residues. The CDR3 bases are TGTGCCAGCGGGGGTAGCTCCTACAATGAGCAGTTCTTC. Its protein product is CASGGSSYNEQFF.

This clonotype was seen ten or more times. This chain joins TRBV7-2 and TRBJ1-1; no reliable D call. V was clipped by 3 bases and J by 1 base, with 12 bases between them. The CDR3 is 15 amino acids. The germline V gene encodes CDR1 SGHTA and CDR2 FQGNSA. The CDR3 DNA is TGTGCCAGCAGCTTTGGACGGCTACCGAACACTGAAGCTTTCTTT. Translating gives CASSFGRLPNTEAFF.

This clonotype was seen repeatedly, ten times or more. Written as DNA, the CDR3 is TGCGCCAGCAGCTTGTTTGACAGAAACACCGGGGAGCTGTTTTTT. Translation: CASSLFDRNTGELFF. The chain employs TRBV5-1 and TRBJ2-2; D might be TRBD1 (5 bases). V was trimmed by 1 base and J by 2 bases, leaving 9 bases between them. Germline CDR1 SGHRS, CDR2 YFSETQ. The length of the CDR3 is 15 residues.

This clonotype came up once. V usage is TRBV15 and J usage is TRBJ2-3, with 7 bases matching TRBD2. V shed 1 base, J shed 1 base, and the junction held 5 bases outside the gene matches. This CDR3 spans 16 amino acids. Germline V lookup: CDR1 LNHNV, CDR2 YYDKDF (reference sequence). Written as DNA, the CDR3 is TGTGCCACCAGCAGAGTCAAGCGGGGTGGCACAGATACGCAGTATTTT. As protein: CATSRVKRGGTDTQYF. The complete variable domain, with remaining parts taken from reference TRBV15 and TRBJ2-3, reads DAMVIQNPRYQVTQFGKPVTLSCSQTLNHNVMYWYQQKSSQAPKLLFHYYDKDFNNEADTPDNFQSRRPNTSFCFLDIRSPGLGDTAMYLCATSRVKRGGTDTQYFGPGTRLTVL.

This clonotype was seen ten or more times. This chain joins TRBV7-2 and TRBJ2-3, with TRBD2 matching 10 bases. CDR3 length equals 15 residues. In germline, CDR1 is SGHTA, CDR2 FQGNSA. V shed 5 bases, J shed 5 bases, and the junction held 7 bases outside the gene matches. The CDR3 nucleotides are TGTGCCAGCAGCGGACAGCGGGGGGGCCAAGATACGCAGTATTTT. Translated, it gives CASSGQRGGQDTQYF.

This clonotype was seen repeatedly, ten times or more. This chain connects TRBV27 to TRBJ1-2; 8 bases are shared with TRBD1. Germline values: CDR1 MNHEY, CDR2 SMNVEV (reference sequence). This CDR3 region has 14 residues. Germline trimming cut 5 bases from V and 3 bases from J; bases unmatched to any gene: 5. The CDR3 DNA reads TGTGCCAGCAGTCCACGGACAGGGTACTATGGCTACACCTTC. Residues: CASSPRTGYYGYTF.

This clonotype was seen repeatedly, ten times or more. J is TRBJ1-4 and V is TRBV5-1; D possibly corresponds to TRBD1 (5 bases). The length of the CDR3 is 15 residues. Germline V gives CDR1 SGHRS, CDR2 YFSETQ. Trimming shortened V by 5 bases and J by 5 bases, and 16 bases separated the two germline ends. The CDR3 loop reads CASRASGRDNEKLFF. The CDR3 DNA reads as TGCGCCAGCAGGGCATCTGGACGGGACAATGAAAAACTGTTTTTT.

The sample holds a few counts of this clonotype. The V call is TRBV20-1, the J call TRBJ2-3; tentatively, D is TRBD2 (6 bases). There are 14 residues in the CDR3. V was cut by 4 bases and J by 0 bases, with 11 bases left in between. Germline V gene sequence: CDR1 DFQATT, CDR2 SNEGSKA (reference sequence). The CDR3 loop reads CSAKGTSSTDTQYF. The CDR3 DNA reads as TGCAGTGCTAAGGGGACTTCTAGCACAGATACGCAGTATTTT.

This clonotype was counted many times. This chain joins TRBV4-3 and TRBJ2-7; no reliable D call. Germline CDR1 LGHNA, CDR2 YSLEER. The CDR3 has 16 residues. V lost 1 base to trimming and J lost 7 bases, with 20 bases between them. CDR3 coding DNA: TGCGCCAGCAGCCAAGGGTTGACACCCCGTAAAAGGGAGCAGTACTTC. This translates into CASSQGLTPRKREQYF.

This clonotype has a count of ten or more. The gene calls are TRBV10-3 and TRBJ2-7, with 10 bases lining up with TRBD1. Germline V gives CDR1 ENHRY, CDR2 SYGVKD. V was pared by 11 bases and J by 4 bases, with 14 bases of the junction left unmatched. CDR3 size: 15 residues. The CDR3, as DNA: TGTGCCGTGGACACTGCGGGACAGGGGCCTTACGAGCAGTACTTC. This gives the protein CAVDTAGQGPYEQYF.

The table lists this clonotype with many counts. The chain employs TRBV12-3 or TRBV12-4 and TRBJ1-2; TRBD1 aligns across 9 bases. This CDR3 is built from 16 residues. Trimming removed 8 bases from V and 8 bases from J; junction bases left unmatched: 18. CDR3 sequence reads: CASLKRDRAKMGGYTF. In nucleotides, the CDR3 is TGTGCCAGCCTCAAGAGGGACAGGGCTAAAATGGGCGGCTACACCTTC.

This clonotype has a count of ten or more. The V and J genes are TRBV7-8 and TRBJ2-2, with D perhaps matching TRBD1 (6 bases). The germline CDR1 and CDR2 sequences are SGHVS and FQNEAQ. This CDR3 is 15 amino acids long. Trimming removed 7 bases from V and 0 bases from J, with 12 bases in between. The CDR3 sequence is CASTKGQTNTGELFF. CDR3 nucleotide sequence: TGTGCCAGCACCAAAGGACAGACGAACACCGGGGAGCTGTTTTTT.

This clonotype was observed at least ten times. V and J are TRBV20-1 and TRBJ2-7; 7 positions agree with TRBD1. CDR1 is DFQATT and CDR2 is SNEGSKA in the germline V gene (reference sequence). Trimming removed 6 bases from V and 3 bases from J; junction bases left unmatched: 8. This CDR3 is 13 amino acids long. The CDR3 DNA follows: TGCAGTGCAACTCCGGGACAGAACTACGAGCAGTACTTC. It encodes CSATPGQNYEQYF.

This clonotype was found many times. The rearrangement links TRBV28 to TRBJ2-3; 9 bases are shared with TRBD2. V was clipped by 8 bases and J by 3 bases; unmatched bases: 15. The CDR3 is made up of 17 amino acids. Germline V gene sequence: CDR1 MDHEN, CDR2 SYDVKM. The CDR3 loop reads CASPPSRGGLGTDTQYF. The CDR3 DNA reads as TGTGCCAGCCCCCCCTCGCGGGGGGGCCTCGGTACAGATACGCAGTATTTT.

Many counts were recorded for this clonotype. The chain carries TRBV12-3 or TRBV12-4 and TRBJ1-4; unclear D gene. V shed 8 bases and J shed 12 bases, with 16 bases lying between them. The CDR3 totals 12 residues. The DNA for the CDR3 is TGTGCCAGCGGTCGTCAAAGGGAGGAACTGTTTTTT. It yields the protein CASGRQREELFF.

This clonotype occurred many times. The chain couples TRBV7-2 to TRBJ1-1, with no clear D. The CDR3 runs 13 residues. V was cut by 3 bases and J by 1 base, with 6 bases left in between. From germline, CDR1 is SGHTA and CDR2 FQGNSA. CDR3 nucleotides: TGTGCCAGCAGCTTCGGCGGGAACACTGAAGCTTTCTTT. This encodes CASSFGGNTEAFF. Based on the CDR3 plus reference TRBV7-2 and TRBJ1-1, the full variable domain is GAGVSQSPSNKVTEKGKDVELRCDPISGHTALYWYRQSLGQGLEFLIYFQGNSAPDKSGLPSDRFSAERTGGSVSTLTIQRTQQEDSAVYLCASSFGGNTEAFFGQGTRLTVV.

This clonotype was observed at least ten times. This chain uses TRBV20-1 with TRBJ2-7, with D unclear. Trimming shortened V by 3 bases and J by 0 bases, and 6 bases separated the two germline ends. This CDR3 region has 12 residues. Per the germline V gene, CDR1 is DFQATT and CDR2 is SNEGSKA (reference sequence). CDR3 amino acids: CSASRPSYEQYF. DNA of the CDR3: TGCAGTGCTAGTCGGCCCTCCTACGAGCAGTACTTC.

The table lists this clonotype with many counts. The chain is built from TRBV5-5 and TRBJ1-4; D ambiguous. The ends were cut back, 4 bases at V and 5 bases at J, with 15 bases in the middle. This CDR3 is 15 amino acids long. CDR1 is SGHKS and CDR2 is YYEKEE in the germline V gene (reference sequence). The CDR3 loop is CASSLWTGANEKLFF. In DNA form, the CDR3 reads TGTGCCAGCAGCCTTTGGACCGGAGCAAATGAAAAACTGTTTTTT.

This clonotype was picked up many times. The chain joins TRBV5-1 to TRBJ2-1, with a weak D call TRBD1 (6 bases). V lost 0 bases, J lost 8 bases, and 12 bases lay in between. CDR3 length equals 14 residues. Germline assignment: CDR1 SGHRS and CDR2 YFSETQ. The CDR3, as DNA: TGCGCCAGCAGCTTGGTCAGGGGTATCGATGAGCAGTTCTTC. Protein sequence: CASSLVRGIDEQFF.

In its sample, this clonotype was seen many times. The chain uses TRBV6-6 and TRBJ2-1; D gene unclear. Germline lookup yields CDR1 MNHNY and CDR2 SVGAGI (reference sequence). The CDR3 runs 12 residues. Trimming took 6 bases from V and 10 from J, leaving 13 bases between them. The CDR3: CASRKVAREQFF. CDR3 sequence (DNA): TGTGCCAGCAGAAAAGTAGCACGCGAGCAGTTCTTC.

This clonotype was counted at least ten times. J is TRBJ1-2 and V is TRBV4-3, with a possible D match to TRBD1 (5 bases). CDR3 length: 17 residues. Trimming left V 0 bases short and J 0 bases short, with 14 bases between. Germline V gives CDR1 LGHNA, CDR2 YSLEER. The CDR3 spells CASSQDRDYLTNYGYTF. The CDR3 nucleotides read TGCGCCAGCAGCCAAGATCGGGACTACCTTACTAACTATGGCTACACCTTC.

This clonotype came up many times. This chain connects TRBV20-1 to TRBJ2-7, with D uncertain. The ends were cut back, 3 bases at V and 2 bases at J, with 14 bases in the middle. Per germline, CDR1 DFQATT and CDR2 SNEGSKA (reference sequence). The CDR3 totals 14 residues. CDR3 in amino acids: CSASSNSAPYEQYF. CDR3 DNA: TGCAGTGCTAGTAGCAACTCTGCCCCCTACGAGCAGTACTTC.

This clonotype was detected ten times or more. The rearrangement links TRBV7-2 to TRBJ2-4; 8 nucleotides line up with TRBD1. This CDR3 is 14 amino acids long. Germline values: CDR1 SGHTA, CDR2 FQGNSA. J was trimmed by 3 bases and V by 4 bases; bases with no gene match: 2. CDR3 nucleotide sequence: TGTGCCAGCAGCTCGGGACAGGTCAAAAACATTCAGTACTTC. Protein product: CASSSGQVKNIQYF.

The sample holds a few counts of this clonotype. This sequence may be a read error, since a much larger clone differs from it by one base. The genes are TRBV20-1 and TRBJ2-7, with D uncertain. The V and J ends lost 3 bases and 2 bases respectively, with 5 bases between them. Germline V lookup: CDR1 DFQATT, CDR2 SNEGSKA (reference sequence). This CDR3 comprises 11 residues. The CDR3 coding sequence is TGCAGTGCTAGGGACCCCTACGAGCAGTACTTC. As protein: CSARDPYEQYF.

This chain links TRBV6-5 with TRBJ2-5; 8 bases are shared with TRBD1. Germline V lookup: CDR1 MNHEY, CDR2 SVGAGI. This CDR3 is 15 amino acids long. With V trimmed by 3 bases and J by 4 bases, 7 bases remained unmatched. CDR3 nucleotide sequence: TGTGCCAGCAGTTATCTCGGACAGGGCGCAGAGACCCAGTACTTC. The encoded protein is CASSYLGQGAETQYF.